The 6 T cell receptor beta chains in this list originate from one sample, sequenced in a study of blood T cell repertoires in COVID-19. Only in-frame clones appear in the TCRdb table, and some are missing; sequencing was by immunoSEQ multiplex PCR. The data show roughly 50,000 clones, about 85% seen once. Sample: peripheral blood. These receptors all stem from a woman of 80 years or more with acute or convalescent COVID-19.

This chain links TRBV27 with TRBJ1-5; 7 positions agree with TRBD1. The CDR3 contains 18 residues. The germline gives CDR1 MNHEY, CDR2 SMNVEV (reference sequence). V trimming: 5 bases; J trimming: 5 bases; junction bases outside the gene matches: 18. CDR3 protein: CASSPLRALSRGDQPQHF. The CDR3 DNA is TGTGCCAGCAGTCCCTTGCGAGCGCTCAGCAGGGGGGATCAGCCCCAGCATTTT.

The chain has TRBV19 and TRBJ1-5; 7 bases agree with TRBD1. The ends lost 4 bases at V and 3 bases at J; junction bases unmatched: 3. CDR1 is LNHDA and CDR2 is SQIVND in the germline V gene (reference sequence). The CDR3 covers 14 residues. The CDR3 sequence: CASSTDRVNQPQHF. As DNA, the CDR3 is TGTGCCAGTAGTACAGACAGGGTCAATCAGCCCCAGCATTTT. Full variable domain (outside the CDR3, taken from reference TRBV19 and TRBJ1-5): DGGITQSPKYLFRKEGQNVTLSCEQNLNHDAMYWYRQDPGQGLRLIYYSQIVNDFQKGDIAEGYSVSREKKESFPLTVTSAQKNPTAFYLCASSTDRVNQPQHFGDGTRLSIL.

The chain employs TRBV6-5 and TRBJ1-1, with D tentatively TRBD1 (6 bases). The CDR3 has 13 amino acids. Trimming removed 6 bases at V and 6 bases at J, with 14 bases between. Germline-derived CDR1 and CDR2 are MNHEY and SVGAGI. Here the CDR3 DNA reads TGTGCCAGCAGACGCACAGGGTCCCCTGAAGCTTTCTTT. Translating gives CASRRTGSPEAFF.

In the case of this clone: Relative to the germline gene, one junction end is altered; a read error may explain this. This chain joins TRBV11-2 and TRBJ2-3, with 8 bases fitting TRBD2. The CDR3 is made up of 16 amino acids. In germline, CDR1 is SGHAT, CDR2 FQNNGV. The CDR3 is CASSLEVSGGPGTQYF. The CDR3 coding sequence is TGTGCCAGCAGCCTAGAAGTCAGCGGGGGTCCGGGGACGCAGTATTTT.

The chain combines TRBV18 with TRBJ1-2, with D possibly being TRBD1 (6 bases). The CDR3 length is 14 residues. The germline V gene encodes CDR1 KGHSH and CDR2 LQKENI. V was cut by 2 bases and J by 8 bases, with 15 bases left in between. The CDR3 region has the DNA TGTGCCAGCTCACCAGATTTGGGGGCGGGCGGCTACACCTTC. Its translation is CASSPDLGAGGYTF.

V gene TRBV5-1 combines with J gene TRBJ2-1; 10 bases are shared with TRBD1. CDR3 length: 16 amino acids. Trimming took 3 bases from V and 4 from J; bases not matched to a gene: 7. Germline-derived CDR1 and CDR2 are SGHRS and YFSETQ. The CDR3 DNA sequence: TGCGCCAGCAGCTCATACCGGGACAGGGGATACAATGAGCAGTTCTTC. Translating it yields CASSSYRDRGYNEQFF.